Listed here are 26 T cell receptor beta chains from one sample, sequenced in a study of cytomegalovirus exposure and HLA in healthy donors. PCR involved 60 Vbeta and 13 Jbeta primers. The protocol was immunoSEQ multiplex PCR, while the TCRdb copy is restricted to in-frame clones and leaves out a portion. This table has roughly 290,000 clones, 80% appearing once. Input material: PBMCs. These receptors all come from a girl aged 2-10 years in good health and CMV-seronegative.

This chain links TRBV4-1 with TRBJ2-5; D not certain. The germline CDR1 and CDR2 sequences are MGHRA and YSYEKL. The CDR3 runs to 15 residues. The V end lost 1 base, the J end lost 4 bases, and 13 bases lay between the germline ends. CDR3 coding DNA: TGCGCCAGCAGCCAAGGCAAAGTGTCGCGAGAGACCCAGTACTTC. It translates to CASSQGKVSRETQYF.

The DNA of the CDR3 is TGTGCCAGCTCCCCGGGACAGAAACTCTATGGCTACACCTTC. Residues: CASSPGQKLYGYTF. V and J are TRBV18 and TRBJ1-2, with 7 bases fitting TRBD1. This CDR3 is 14 amino acids long. Germline loops: CDR1 KGHSH, CDR2 LQKENI. J gave up 4 bases and V 6 bases, and 8 bases lay outside the gene matches.

This rearrangement joins TRBV19 to TRBJ1-3; TRBD1 matches 8 bases. The junction had 7 bases not matched to a gene; V was cut back by 2 bases and J by 4 bases. Germline V gene sequence: CDR1 LNHDA, CDR2 SQIVND (reference sequence). This CDR3 has 16 amino acids. CDR3 loop: CASSIIPGQGGNTIYF. CDR3 nucleotide sequence: TGTGCCAGTAGTATAATTCCCGGACAGGGCGGAAACACCATATATTTT. Drawing the rest from reference TRBV19 and TRBJ1-3, the complete variable domain is DGGITQSPKYLFRKEGQNVTLSCEQNLNHDAMYWYRQDPGQGLRLIYYSQIVNDFQKGDIAEGYSVSREKKESFPLTVTSAQKNPTAFYLCASSIIPGQGGNTIYFGEGSWLTVV.

V usage is TRBV5-1 and J usage is TRBJ2-3, with 14 bases matching TRBD2. This CDR3 is 16 amino acids long. Looked up from germline, CDR1 is SGHRS and CDR2 is YFSETQ. The junction had 7 bases not matched to a gene; V was cut back by 4 bases and J by 6 bases. The CDR3 region has the DNA TGCGCCAGCAGCATACCCGGGACTAGCGGGAGTGATACGCAGTATTTT. This gives the protein CASSIPGTSGSDTQYF.

This clone was seen only once. CDR3 nucleotides: TGTGCCAGCAGCCCCTGGACATTATCGCGCACTGAAGCTTTCTTT. Translating it yields CASSPWTLSRTEAFF. V usage is TRBV5-6 and J usage is TRBJ1-1; D may be TRBD1 (5 bases). Germline V CDR1 and CDR2: SGHDT, YYEEEE. With 4 bases removed from V and 4 bases from J, the gap between germline ends came to 17 bases. There are 15 residues in the CDR3.

The chain carries TRBV29-1 and TRBJ2-2; TRBD2 matches 13 bases. The CDR3 length is 15 residues. J lost 7 bases, V lost 6 bases, and 8 bases had no gene match. The V gene's germline CDR1 is SQVTM and CDR2 ANQGSEA. CDR3 protein: CSVRRLAGGDGELFF. The CDR3, as DNA: TGCAGCGTCCGACGACTAGCGGGAGGTGACGGGGAGCTGTTTTTT.

The CDR3 loop is CASSKGGGADGYTF. CDR3 nucleotides: TGTGCCAGCAGTAAAGGAGGCGGGGCGGATGGCTACACCTTC. The rearrangement links TRBV6-1 to TRBJ1-2, with D possibly matching TRBD1 (5 bases). There are 14 residues in the CDR3. V gave up 5 bases and J gave up 6 bases, with 16 bases separating them. The V gene's germline CDR1 is MNHNS and CDR2 SASEGT.

The chain carries TRBV11-2 and TRBJ1-4, with 10 nucleotides matching TRBD1. The CDR3 is made up of 15 amino acids. Germline assignment: CDR1 SGHAT and CDR2 FQNNGV. V shed 5 bases and J 8 bases; nucleotides not matched to a gene: 8. The CDR3 sequence is CASSPGTGDYEKLFF. In nucleotides, the CDR3 is TGTGCCAGCAGCCCCGGGACAGGGGATTACGAAAAACTGTTTTTT.

This sequence joins TRBV25-1 and TRBJ1-2; TRBD1 agrees at 9 bases. The length of the CDR3 is 15 residues. Trimming removed 7 bases from V and 5 bases from J; junction bases left unmatched: 11. Germline V gene data show CDR1 as MGHDK and CDR2 as SYGVNS. The CDR3 sequence: CASTPRDRVGYGYTF. The CDR3 coding sequence is TGTGCCAGCACCCCCCGGGACAGGGTCGGATATGGCTACACCTTC.

V is TRBV11-2 and J is TRBJ2-7; tentative D call: TRBD2 (5 bases). Trimming pared 1 base from V and 2 bases from J, leaving 9 bases between. CDR3 length: 14 residues. Germline-derived CDR1 and CDR2 are SGHAT and FQNNGV. The CDR3 nucleotides read TGTGCCAGCAGCTTAGGTCCGGGGACCTACGAGCAGTACTTC. Translated: CASSLGPGTYEQYF.

This clone has a single count. The V call is TRBV9, the J call TRBJ1-4; D gene unclear. Looked up from germline, CDR1 is SGDLS and CDR2 is YYNGEE. V lost 3 bases and J 10 bases, leaving 25 bases between the germline ends. This CDR3 contains 17 residues. The CDR3 nucleotides are TGTGCCAGCAGCGACCATGAAGCGGGCCAGGACGCGGGAAAACTGTTTTTT. It yields the protein CASSDHEAGQDAGKLFF.

V and J are TRBV2 and TRBJ2-1; maybe TRBD1 (6 bases). The CDR3 length is 11 residues. CDR1 SNHLY and CDR2 FYNNEI come from the germline V gene. The V end lost 6 bases, the J end lost 10 bases, and 10 bases lay between the germline ends. The CDR3 DNA is TGTGCCAGCAGCGCGCAGGGGGAGCAGTTCTTC. Translating it yields CASSAQGEQFF.

This clone has just one count. The rearrangement uses TRBV5-1 and TRBJ2-7; 9 nucleotides align to TRBD1. Unmatched junction bases numbered 6, after V lost 3 bases and J lost 2 bases. Germline CDR1 SGHRS, CDR2 YFSETQ. The CDR3 is 15 residues long. The CDR3 loop is CASSWGQGLTYEQYF. The CDR3 DNA sequence: TGCGCCAGCAGCTGGGGACAGGGACTTACCTACGAGCAGTACTTC.

The genes are TRBV5-1 and TRBJ2-1, with a tentative D call TRBD1 (7 bases). Germline CDR1 is SGHRS and CDR2 is YFSETQ. The CDR3 totals 15 residues. Trimming took off 0 bases at V and 8 bases at J, with 15 bases between the two ends. The chain's CDR3 is CASSLAGGSNDEQFF. The CDR3, as DNA: TGCGCCAGCAGCTTGGCAGGGGGGTCCAACGATGAGCAGTTCTTC.

This clone was picked up one time. This sequence joins TRBV19 and TRBJ1-2, with D possibly being TRBD1 (6 bases). Germline values: CDR1 LNHDA, CDR2 SQIVND (reference sequence). Trimming took 7 bases from V and 3 from J, leaving 18 bases between them. CDR3 length: 15 amino acids. Here the CDR3 DNA reads TGTGCCAGTACCATCTCTCAGGGGCCCTACTATGGCTACACCTTC. Its protein product is CASTISQGPYYGYTF.

The CDR3 DNA reads TGTGCCAGCAGTTTAAATGGGCAGGGTGAAGCTTTCTTT. This codes for CASSLNGQGEAFF. The chain uses TRBV28 and TRBJ1-1; maybe TRBD1 (5 bases). CDR1 is MDHEN and CDR2 is SYDVKM in the germline V gene. The CDR3 covers 13 residues. Trimming shortened V by 2 bases and J by 7 bases, and 11 bases separated the two germline ends.

The chain couples TRBV6-5 to TRBJ2-7; 7 bases agree with TRBD2. Germline CDR1 reads MNHEY; CDR2 reads SVGAGI. J gave up 0 bases and V 7 bases, and 9 bases lay outside the gene matches. There are 15 residues in the CDR3. CDR3 residues: CASKRDYRDSYEQYF. The CDR3 DNA reads TGTGCCAGCAAACGGGACTATCGGGACTCCTACGAGCAGTACTTC.

This clone is a singleton in its sample. This chain joins TRBV7-2 and TRBJ1-6; D possibly corresponds to TRBD1 (6 bases). CDR1 and CDR2 from the germline V gene are SGHTA and FQGNSA. Trimming took off 5 bases at V and 9 bases at J, with 14 bases between the two ends. The CDR3 is 14 residues long. CDR3 nucleotides: TGTGCCAGCAGCCTACACAGGGTCAGTTCACCCCTCCACTTT. Its protein is CASSLHRVSSPLHF.

CDR3: CASSLPGVGAFF. The CDR3 coding sequence is TGTGCCAGCAGCCTTCCAGGGGTCGGAGCTTTCTTT. The chain is built from TRBV7-2 and TRBJ1-1; a weak D match, TRBD1 (6 bases). The germline V gene has CDR1 SGHTA and CDR2 FQGNSA. This CDR3 contains 12 residues. Deletions cut 5 bases from V and 10 bases from J, with 14 bases between. The whole variable domain, remainder taken from reference TRBV7-2 and TRBJ1-1, is GAGVSQSPSNKVTEKGKDVELRCDPISGHTALYWYRQSLGQGLEFLIYFQGNSAPDKSGLPSDRFSAERTGGSVSTLTIQRTQQEDSAVYLCASSLPGVGAFFGQGTRLTVV.

The V and J genes are TRBV6-1 and TRBJ1-1; D call uncertain. V was pared by 11 bases and J by 3 bases, with 16 bases between. The CDR3 runs to 13 residues. CDR1 and CDR2 (germline): MNHNS, SASEGT. CDR3 amino acids: CAVDLTRDTEAFF. Written as DNA, the CDR3 is TGTGCCGTGGACCTCACGAGGGACACTGAAGCTTTCTTT.

The chain combines TRBV30 with TRBJ2-1, with 9 bases that match TRBD2. J was trimmed by 4 bases and V by 3 bases; bases with no gene match: 7. The CDR3 sequence is 15 residues long. Germline V gives CDR1 GTSNPN, CDR2 SVGIG (reference sequence). CDR3 DNA: TGTGCCTGGAGAGGGCTAGCGGGACGGTACAATGAGCAGTTCTTC. Amino acids: CAWRGLAGRYNEQFF.

The chain links TRBV19 to TRBJ2-7, with 11 positions matching TRBD2. The V gene end was trimmed by 4 bases and the J gene end by 0 bases; junction bases not matched to a gene: 2. CDR1 and CDR2 from the germline V gene are LNHDA and SQIVND (reference sequence). The CDR3 is 15 amino acids. CDR3 sequence reads: CASSTSGRSSYEQYF. CDR3 coding DNA: TGTGCCAGTAGTACTAGCGGGAGGAGCTCCTACGAGCAGTACTTC.

The V call is TRBV5-6, the J call TRBJ2-5; D not resolved. The J call may not be correct, given that the DNA end is closer to TRBJ2-7. Per the germline V gene, CDR1 is SGHDT and CDR2 is YYEEEE. The CDR3 has 11 amino acids. CDR3 sequence reads: CASSLMYEQYF. Written as DNA, the CDR3 is TGTGCCAGCAGCTTGATGTACGAGCAGTACTTC.

For the CDR3, the DNA is TGTGCCAGCAGTCCCGTCGGAACAGGGGGCAATCAGCCCCAGCATTTT. This encodes CASSPVGTGGNQPQHF. V and J are TRBV28 and TRBJ1-5; TRBD1 matches 7 bases. V dropped 5 bases and J dropped 2; count of bases not matched to a gene: 9. The CDR3 extends over 16 amino acids. Looked up from germline, CDR1 is MDHEN and CDR2 is SYDVKM.

This rearrangement joins TRBV28 to TRBJ2-7, with 8 bases matching TRBD1. CDR3 size: 13 residues. J was trimmed by 4 bases and V by 6 bases; bases with no gene match: 5. Germline assignment: CDR1 MDHEN and CDR2 SYDVKM. The CDR3 DNA follows: TGTGCCAGCAGGACAGGGGCCGGATACGAGCAGTACTTC. This encodes CASRTGAGYEQYF.

In this sample, this clone turned up once. The chain links TRBV13 to TRBJ1-2; D call uncertain. Trimming removed 6 bases at V and 1 base at J, with 12 bases between. The germline gives CDR1 PRHDT, CDR2 FYEKMQ (reference sequence). This CDR3 has 14 residues. The CDR3 loop is CASSSVENNYGYTF. The CDR3, as DNA: TGTGCCAGCAGTTCGGTGGAGAATAACTATGGCTACACCTTC.